This TCR beta chain is from a study of blood T cell repertoires in COVID-19. Germline CDR1 is KGHSH and CDR2 is LQKENI. V was pared by 4 bases and J by 1 base, with 10 bases between. The CDR3 length is 14 residues. Participants were aged 18 to 89 years, lived in roughly 25 US areas, and enrolled virtually. Here immunoSEQ multiplex PCR was the method, and the copy in TCRdb shows in-frame clones only, minus some. The table records about 190,000 clones, roughly 83% of them present only once. The sequence was collected from a man aged 35-49 years with acute COVID-19. The sample was PBMCs or T cells enriched from blood (not recorded which). The genes are TRBV18 and TRBJ2-5, with D tentatively TRBD2 (5 bases). This chain's CDR3 is CASSRPGSQETQYF. DNA of the CDR3: TGTGCCAGCTCACGGCCGGGATCCCAAGAGACCCAGTACTTC.